This T cell receptor beta chain was retrieved from a study of blood T cell repertoires in COVID-19. Study background: Samples representing acute and convalescent COVID-19 were sourced from the United States, Italy and Spain. From T cells, B-cell-depleted T cells, or PBMCs came the material, which was cDNA or gDNA.

The authors' processing: Quantification of nucleated cells was approximated via reference gene primer amplification. Sequencing was performed with immunoSEQ multiplex PCR; in TCRdb, only in-frame clones are kept and a portion is missing. V and J calls and clone size come straight from that table; D and trimming were deduced from the DNA. The data contain about 98,000 clones, about 85% of them singletons. The germline V gene has CDR1 SGHNT and CDR2 YYREEE (reference sequence). Trimming removed 4 bases at V and 4 bases at J, with 8 bases between. The CDR3 runs to 12 residues. Material for sequencing was peripheral blood. The rearrangement joins TRBV5-4 to TRBJ1-2, with D perhaps matching TRBD1 (5 bases). This receptor was taken from a man in his fifties or sixties with active COVID-19. CDR3 DNA sequence: TGTGCCAGCAGCGCCGACAGCTATGGCTACACCTTC. Its translation: CASSADSYGYTF.